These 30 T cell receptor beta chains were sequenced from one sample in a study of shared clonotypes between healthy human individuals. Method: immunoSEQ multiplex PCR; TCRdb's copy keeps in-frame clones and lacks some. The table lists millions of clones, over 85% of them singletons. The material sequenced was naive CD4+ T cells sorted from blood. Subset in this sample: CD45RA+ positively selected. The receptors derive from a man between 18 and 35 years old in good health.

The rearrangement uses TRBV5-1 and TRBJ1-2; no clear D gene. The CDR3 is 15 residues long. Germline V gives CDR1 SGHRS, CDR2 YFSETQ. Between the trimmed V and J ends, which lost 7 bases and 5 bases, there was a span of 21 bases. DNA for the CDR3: TGCGCCAGCGCCGAGGGCGGCCCAGCCTTGTATGGCTACACCTTC. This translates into CASAEGGPALYGYTF.

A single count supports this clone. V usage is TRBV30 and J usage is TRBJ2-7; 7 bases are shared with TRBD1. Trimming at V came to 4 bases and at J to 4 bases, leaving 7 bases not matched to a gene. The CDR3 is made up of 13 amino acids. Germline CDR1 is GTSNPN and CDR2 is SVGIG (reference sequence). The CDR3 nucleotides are TGTGCCTGGACTGGACAGGCTCCTTACGAGCAGTACTTC. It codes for CAWTGQAPYEQYF.

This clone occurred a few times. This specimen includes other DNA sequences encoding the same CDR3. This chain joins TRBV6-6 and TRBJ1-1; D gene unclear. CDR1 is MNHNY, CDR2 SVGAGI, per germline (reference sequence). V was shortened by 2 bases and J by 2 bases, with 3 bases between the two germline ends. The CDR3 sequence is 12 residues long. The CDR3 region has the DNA TGTGCCAGCAGTTACCCAAACACTGAAGCTTTCTTT. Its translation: CASSYPNTEAFF.

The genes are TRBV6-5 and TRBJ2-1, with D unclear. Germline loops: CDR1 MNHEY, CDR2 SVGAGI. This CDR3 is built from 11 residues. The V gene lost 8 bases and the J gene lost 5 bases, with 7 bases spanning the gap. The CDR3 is CASQRNNEQFF. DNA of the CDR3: TGTGCCAGCCAGCGAAACAATGAGCAGTTCTTC.

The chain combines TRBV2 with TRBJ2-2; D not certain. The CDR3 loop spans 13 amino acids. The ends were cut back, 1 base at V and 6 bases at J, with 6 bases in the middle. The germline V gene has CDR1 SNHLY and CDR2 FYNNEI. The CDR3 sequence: CASSEVFPGELFF. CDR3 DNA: TGTGCCAGCAGTGAAGTATTTCCCGGGGAGCTGTTTTTT.

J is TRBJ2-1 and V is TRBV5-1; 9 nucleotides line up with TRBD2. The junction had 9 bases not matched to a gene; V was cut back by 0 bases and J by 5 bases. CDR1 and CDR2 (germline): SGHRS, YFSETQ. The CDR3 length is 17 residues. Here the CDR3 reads CASSLGRLAESNNEQFF. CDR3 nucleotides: TGCGCCAGCAGCTTGGGGAGACTAGCGGAATCGAACAATGAGCAGTTCTTC. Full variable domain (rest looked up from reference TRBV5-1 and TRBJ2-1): KAGVTQTPRYLIKTRGQQVTLSCSPISGHRSVSWYQQTPGQGLQFLFEYFSETQRNKGNFPGRFSGRQFSNSRSEMNVSTLELGDSALYLCASSLGRLAESNNEQFFGPGTRLTVL.

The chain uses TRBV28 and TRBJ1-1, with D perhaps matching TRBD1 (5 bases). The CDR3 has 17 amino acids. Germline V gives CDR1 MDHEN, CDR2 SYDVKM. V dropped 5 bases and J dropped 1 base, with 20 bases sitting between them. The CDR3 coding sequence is TGTGCCAGCAGTCAGGGAAAGGGAAGGGACTGGAACACTGAAGCTTTCTTT. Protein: CASSQGKGRDWNTEAFF. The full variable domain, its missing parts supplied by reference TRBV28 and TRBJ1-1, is DVKVTQSSRYLVKRTGEKVFLECVQDMDHENMFWYRQDPGLGLRLIYFSYDVKMKEKGDIPEGYSVSREKKERFSLILESASTNQTSMYLCASSQGKGRDWNTEAFFGQGTRLTVV.

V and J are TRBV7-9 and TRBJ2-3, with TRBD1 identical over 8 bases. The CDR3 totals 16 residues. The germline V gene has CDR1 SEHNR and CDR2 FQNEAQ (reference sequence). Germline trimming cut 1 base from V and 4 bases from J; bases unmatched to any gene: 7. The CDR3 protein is CASSLVWTGSADTQYF. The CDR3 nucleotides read TGTGCCAGCAGCTTAGTTTGGACAGGGTCCGCAGATACGCAGTATTTT.

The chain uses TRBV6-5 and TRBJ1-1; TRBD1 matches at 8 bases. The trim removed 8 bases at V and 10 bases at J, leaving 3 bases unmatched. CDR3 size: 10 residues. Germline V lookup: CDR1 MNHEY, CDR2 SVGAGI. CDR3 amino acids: CASRTGGAFF. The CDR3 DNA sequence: TGTGCCAGCCGAACAGGGGGAGCTTTCTTT.

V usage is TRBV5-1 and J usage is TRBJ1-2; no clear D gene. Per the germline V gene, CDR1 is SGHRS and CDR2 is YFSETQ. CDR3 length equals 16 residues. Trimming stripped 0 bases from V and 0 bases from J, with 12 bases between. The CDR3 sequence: CASSLAPGDANYGYTF. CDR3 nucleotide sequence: TGCGCCAGCAGCTTGGCCCCGGGAGACGCTAACTATGGCTACACCTTC.

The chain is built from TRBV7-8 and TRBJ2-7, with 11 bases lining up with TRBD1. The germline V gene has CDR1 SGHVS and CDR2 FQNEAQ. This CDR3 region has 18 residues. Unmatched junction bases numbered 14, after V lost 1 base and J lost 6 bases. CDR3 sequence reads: CASSLGGTGTGGLGEQYF. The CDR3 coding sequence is TGTGCCAGCAGCTTAGGAGGGACCGGGACAGGGGGATTAGGCGAGCAGTACTTC.

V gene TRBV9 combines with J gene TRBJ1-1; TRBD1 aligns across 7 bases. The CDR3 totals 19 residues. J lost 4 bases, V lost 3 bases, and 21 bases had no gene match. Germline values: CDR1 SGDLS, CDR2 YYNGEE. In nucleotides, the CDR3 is TGTGCCAGCAGCGCCCAAGTAAATCTTCTACAGGGGATGAGCACTGAAGCTTTCTTT. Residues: CASSAQVNLLQGMSTEAFF.

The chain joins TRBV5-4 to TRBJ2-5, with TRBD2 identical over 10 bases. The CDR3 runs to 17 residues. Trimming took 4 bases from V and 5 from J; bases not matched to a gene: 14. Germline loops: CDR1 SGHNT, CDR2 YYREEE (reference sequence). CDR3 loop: CASSTAGTSAQGETQYF. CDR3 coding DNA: TGTGCCAGCAGCACAGCCGGGACTAGCGCCCAAGGGGAGACCCAGTACTTC.

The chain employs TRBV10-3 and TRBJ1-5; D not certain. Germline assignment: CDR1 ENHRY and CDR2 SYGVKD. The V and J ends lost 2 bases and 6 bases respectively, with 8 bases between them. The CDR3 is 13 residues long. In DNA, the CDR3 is TGTGCCATCAGTGAGACCGACACTCAGCCCCAGCATTTT. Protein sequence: CAISETDTQPQHF.

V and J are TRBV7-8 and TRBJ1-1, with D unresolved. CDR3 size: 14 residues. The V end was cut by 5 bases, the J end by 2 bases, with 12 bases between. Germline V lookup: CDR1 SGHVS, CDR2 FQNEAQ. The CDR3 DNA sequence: TGTGCCAGCAGCATTAGTGCTGGCAACACTGAAGCTTTCTTT. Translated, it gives CASSISAGNTEAFF.

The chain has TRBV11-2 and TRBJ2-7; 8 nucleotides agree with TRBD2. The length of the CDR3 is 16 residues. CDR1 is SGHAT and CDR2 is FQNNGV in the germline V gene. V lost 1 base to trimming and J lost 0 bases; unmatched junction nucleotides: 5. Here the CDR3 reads CASSLAGGVLSYEQYF. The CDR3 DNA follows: TGTGCCAGCAGCTTAGCGGGAGGGGTCCTCTCCTACGAGCAGTACTTC.

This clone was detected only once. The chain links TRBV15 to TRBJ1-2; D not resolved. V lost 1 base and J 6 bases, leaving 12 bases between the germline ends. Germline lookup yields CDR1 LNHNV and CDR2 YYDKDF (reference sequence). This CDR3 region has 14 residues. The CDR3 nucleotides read TGTGCCACCAGCAGAGGGTCGTTCCAGGATGGCTACACCTTC. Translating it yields CATSRGSFQDGYTF.

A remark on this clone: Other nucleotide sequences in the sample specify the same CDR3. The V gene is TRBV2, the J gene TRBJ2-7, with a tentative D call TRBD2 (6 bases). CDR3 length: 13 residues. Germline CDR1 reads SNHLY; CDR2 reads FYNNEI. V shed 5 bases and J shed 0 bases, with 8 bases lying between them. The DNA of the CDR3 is TGTGCCAGCAGTCGGGACTTCTCCTACGAGCAGTACTTC. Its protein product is CASSRDFSYEQYF.

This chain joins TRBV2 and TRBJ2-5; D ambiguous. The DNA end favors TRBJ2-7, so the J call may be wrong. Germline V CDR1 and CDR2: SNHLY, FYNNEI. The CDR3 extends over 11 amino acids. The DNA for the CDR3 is TGTGCCAGCAGTATAGAGTACGAGCAGTACTTC. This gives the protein CASSIEYEQYF.

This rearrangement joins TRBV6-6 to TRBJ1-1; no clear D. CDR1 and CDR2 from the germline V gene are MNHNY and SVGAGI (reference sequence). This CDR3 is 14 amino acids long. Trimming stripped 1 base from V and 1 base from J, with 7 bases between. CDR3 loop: CASSYFLGNTEAFF. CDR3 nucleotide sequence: TGTGCCAGCAGTTACTTCTTGGGGAACACTGAAGCTTTCTTT.

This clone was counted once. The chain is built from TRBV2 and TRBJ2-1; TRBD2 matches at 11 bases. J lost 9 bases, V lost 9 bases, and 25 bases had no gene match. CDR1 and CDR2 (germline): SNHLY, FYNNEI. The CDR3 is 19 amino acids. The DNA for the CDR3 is TGTGCCAGTGTAACCGGGACAGGGAATTTAGCGGGAGGGCCAGGTGAGCAGTTCTTC. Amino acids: CASVTGTGNLAGGPGEQFF.

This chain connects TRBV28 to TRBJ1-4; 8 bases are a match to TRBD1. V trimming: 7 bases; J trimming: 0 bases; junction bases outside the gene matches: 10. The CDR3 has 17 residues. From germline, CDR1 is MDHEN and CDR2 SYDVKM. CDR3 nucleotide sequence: TGTGCCAGCAACGGACAGGGCCTGGGTGCAACTAATGAAAAACTGTTTTTT. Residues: CASNGQGLGATNEKLFF.

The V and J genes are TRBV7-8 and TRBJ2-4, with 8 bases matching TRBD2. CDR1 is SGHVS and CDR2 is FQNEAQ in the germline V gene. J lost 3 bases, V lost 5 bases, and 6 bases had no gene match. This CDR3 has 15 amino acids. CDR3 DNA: TGTGCCAGCAGCCAAAGGACTAGCAACAAAAACATTCAGTACTTC. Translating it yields CASSQRTSNKNIQYF.

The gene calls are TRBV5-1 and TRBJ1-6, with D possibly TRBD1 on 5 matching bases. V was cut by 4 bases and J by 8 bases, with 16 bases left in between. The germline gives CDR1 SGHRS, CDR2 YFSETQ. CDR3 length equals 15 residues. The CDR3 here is CASSPDPGSYSPLHF. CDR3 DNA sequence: TGCGCCAGCAGCCCCGACCCAGGGTCTTATTCACCCCTCCACTTT.

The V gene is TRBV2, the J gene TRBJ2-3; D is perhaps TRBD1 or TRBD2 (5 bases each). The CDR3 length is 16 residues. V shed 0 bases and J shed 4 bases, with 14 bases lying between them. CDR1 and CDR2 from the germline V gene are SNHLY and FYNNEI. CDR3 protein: CASSEALLRGPDTQYF. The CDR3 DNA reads TGTGCCAGCAGTGAAGCGCTTCTGAGGGGACCAGATACGCAGTATTTT. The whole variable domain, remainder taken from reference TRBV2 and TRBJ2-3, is EPEVTQTPSHQVTQMGQEVILRCVPISNHLYFYWYRQILGQKVEFLVSFYNNEISEKSEIFDDQFSVERPDGSNFTLKIRSTKLEDSAMYFCASSEALLRGPDTQYFGPGTRLTVL.

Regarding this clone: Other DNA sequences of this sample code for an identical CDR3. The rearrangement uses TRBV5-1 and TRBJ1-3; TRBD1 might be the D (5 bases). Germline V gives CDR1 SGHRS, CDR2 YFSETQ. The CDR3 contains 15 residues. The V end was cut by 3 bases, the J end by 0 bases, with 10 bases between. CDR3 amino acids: CASSSRGGSGNTIYF. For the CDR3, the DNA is TGCGCCAGCAGCTCACGGGGGGGCTCTGGAAACACCATATATTTT.

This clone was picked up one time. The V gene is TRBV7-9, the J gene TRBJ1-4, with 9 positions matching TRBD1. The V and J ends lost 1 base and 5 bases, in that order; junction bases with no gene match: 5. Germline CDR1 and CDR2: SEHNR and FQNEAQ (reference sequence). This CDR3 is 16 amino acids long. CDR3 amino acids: CASSLGGTGRNEKLFF. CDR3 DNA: TGTGCCAGCAGCTTAGGCGGGACAGGGCGAAATGAAAAACTGTTTTTT.

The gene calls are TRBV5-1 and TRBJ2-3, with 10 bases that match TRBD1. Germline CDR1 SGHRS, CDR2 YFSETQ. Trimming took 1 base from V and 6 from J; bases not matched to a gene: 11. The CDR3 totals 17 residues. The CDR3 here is CASSLSPTGGGLDTQYF. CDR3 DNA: TGCGCCAGCAGCTTGTCCCCGACAGGGGGCGGCTTGGATACGCAGTATTTT.

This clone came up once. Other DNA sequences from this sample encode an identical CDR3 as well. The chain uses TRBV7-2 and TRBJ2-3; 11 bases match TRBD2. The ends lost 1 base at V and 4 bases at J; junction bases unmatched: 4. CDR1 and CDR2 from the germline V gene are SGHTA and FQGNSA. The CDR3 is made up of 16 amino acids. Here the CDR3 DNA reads TGTGCCAGCAGCTTAGGTCTAGCGGGGGGACCAGATACGCAGTATTTT. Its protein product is CASSLGLAGGPDTQYF.

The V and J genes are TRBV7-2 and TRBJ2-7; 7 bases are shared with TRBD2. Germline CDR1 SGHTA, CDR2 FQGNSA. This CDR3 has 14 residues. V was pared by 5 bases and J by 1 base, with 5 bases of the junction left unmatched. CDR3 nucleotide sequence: TGTGCCAGCAGCCGCGGGGGTATGTCCTACGAGCAGTACTTC. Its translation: CASSRGGMSYEQYF.